Sequencing of this T cell receptor (beta chain) was carried out in a study of CD8+ T cells in alopecia areata. Notes on the study in general: The study found tofacitinib significantly decreased scalp clonality and expanded CD8+ clones among the top 100.

In the case of this clone: Its specificity is unknown.

Treatment defined: oral pan-JAK inhibitor, 5-10 mg twice daily. Lesional scalp punch biopsies and peripheral blood were collected from alopecia areata patients. Starting from PBMCs, sorting isolated CD4+ and CD8+ T cells. The V segment lost 2 bases and the J segment 7 bases; nucleotides outside the gene matches: 6. The CDR3 loop spans 15 amino acids. Germline lookup yields CDR1 MGHDK and CDR2 SYGVNS. Extraction and reverse transcription of RNA yielded cDNA as the sequencing template. Libraries were prepared by immunoSEQ multiplex PCR; TCRdb keeps only in-frame clonotypes and omits some of them. This table has over 150,000 clones, more than 55% appearing once.

The sample consisted of CD4+ T cells sorted from blood, taken at week 4, from a patient treated with tofacitinib. The clonotype originates from a human donor with alopecia areata. The chain couples TRBV25-1 to TRBJ1-5; 9 bases match TRBD1. The CDR3 nucleotides read TGTGCCAGCAGTGAAAGCGAGACAGGGGGGCAGCCCCAGCATTTT. It encodes CASSESETGGQPQHF.